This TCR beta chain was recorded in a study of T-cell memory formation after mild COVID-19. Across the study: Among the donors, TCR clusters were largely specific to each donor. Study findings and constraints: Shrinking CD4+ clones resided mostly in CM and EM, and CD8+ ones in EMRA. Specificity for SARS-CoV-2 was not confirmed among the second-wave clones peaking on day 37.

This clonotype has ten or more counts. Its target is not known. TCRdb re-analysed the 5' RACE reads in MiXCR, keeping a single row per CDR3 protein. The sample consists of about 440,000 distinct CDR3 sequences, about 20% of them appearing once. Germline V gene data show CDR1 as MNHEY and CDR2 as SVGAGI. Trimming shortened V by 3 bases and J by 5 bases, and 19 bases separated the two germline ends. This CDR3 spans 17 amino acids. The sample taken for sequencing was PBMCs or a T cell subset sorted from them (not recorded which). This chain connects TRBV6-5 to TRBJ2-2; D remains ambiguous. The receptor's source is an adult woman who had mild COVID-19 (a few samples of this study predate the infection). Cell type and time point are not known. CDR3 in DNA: TGTGCCAGCAGTTATCACTACCCGAGTGTCGGGACCGGGGAGCTGTTTTTT. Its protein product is CASSYHYPSVGTGELFF.